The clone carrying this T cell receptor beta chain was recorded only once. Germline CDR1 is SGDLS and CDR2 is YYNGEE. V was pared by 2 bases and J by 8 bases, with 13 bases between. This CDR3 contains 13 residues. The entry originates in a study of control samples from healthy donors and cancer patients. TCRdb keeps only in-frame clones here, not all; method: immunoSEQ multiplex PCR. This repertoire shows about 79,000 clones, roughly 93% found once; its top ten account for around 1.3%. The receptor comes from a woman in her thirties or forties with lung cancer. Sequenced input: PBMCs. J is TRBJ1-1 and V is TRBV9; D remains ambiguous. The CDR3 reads CASSVLTDSEAFF. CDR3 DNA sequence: TGTGCCAGCAGCGTCCTGACGGATTCCGAAGCTTTCTTT.